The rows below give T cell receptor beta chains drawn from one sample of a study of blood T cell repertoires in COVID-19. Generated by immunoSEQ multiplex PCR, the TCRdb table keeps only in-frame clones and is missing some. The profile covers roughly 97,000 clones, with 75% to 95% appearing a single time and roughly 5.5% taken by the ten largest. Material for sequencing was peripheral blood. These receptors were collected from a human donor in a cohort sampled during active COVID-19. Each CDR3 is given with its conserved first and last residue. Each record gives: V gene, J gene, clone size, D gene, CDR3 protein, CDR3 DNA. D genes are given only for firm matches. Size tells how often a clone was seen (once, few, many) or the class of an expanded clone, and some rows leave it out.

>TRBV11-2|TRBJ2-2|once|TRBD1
CASSFPRGGAGGTGELFF
TGTGCCAGCAGCTTTCCTAGAGGGGGAGCAGGGGGCACCGGGGAGCTGTTTTTT
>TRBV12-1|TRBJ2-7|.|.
CASNPHSGSRRYEQYF
TGTGCCAGCAACCCCCATAGCGGGAGCCGCCGGTACGAGCAGTACTTC
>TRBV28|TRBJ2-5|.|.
CASRSSDQETQYF
TGTGCCAGCAGGTCTAGCGATCAAGAGACCCAGTACTTC
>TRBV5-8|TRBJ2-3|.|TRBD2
CASSWGLAGEFNTQYF
TGTGCCAGCAGCTGGGGACTAGCGGGAGAATTCAATACGCAGTATTTT
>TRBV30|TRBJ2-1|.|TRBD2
CAWRDELAGGNEQFF
TGTGCCTGGAGGGACGAACTAGCGGGAGGTAATGAGCAGTTCTTC
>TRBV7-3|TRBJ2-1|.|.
CASSLRRQQYNEQFF
TGTGCCAGCAGCTTAAGACGACAGCAATACAATGAGCAGTTCTTC
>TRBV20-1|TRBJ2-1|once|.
CSASLPWAYNEQFF
TGCAGTGCTAGTCTCCCCTGGGCGTACAATGAGCAGTTCTTC
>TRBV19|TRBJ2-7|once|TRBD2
CASSRERGFYEQYF
TGTGCCAGTAGTCGGGAGCGGGGCTTCTACGAGCAGTACTTC
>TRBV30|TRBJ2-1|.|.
CAWSPGRYNEQFF
TGTGCCTGGAGTCCTGGCAGGTACAATGAGCAGTTCTTC
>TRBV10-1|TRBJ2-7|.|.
CASSVEQYF
TGCGCCAGTTCGGTAGAGCAGTACTTC
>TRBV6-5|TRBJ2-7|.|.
CASSLATASYEQYF
TGTGCCAGCAGTCTCGCGACAGCCTCCTACGAGCAGTACTTC
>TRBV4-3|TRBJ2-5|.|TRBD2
CASSRYGASGSAETQYF
TGCGCCAGCAGCCGCTATGGGGCTAGCGGGAGTGCAGAGACCCAGTACTTC
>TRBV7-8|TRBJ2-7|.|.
CASTTWGAADEQYF
TGTGCCAGCACCACCTGGGGCGCCGCCGACGAGCAGTACTTC
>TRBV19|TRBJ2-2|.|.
CASSRRGTGELFF
TGTGCCAGTAGTAGAAGGGGAACCGGGGAGCTGTTTTTT
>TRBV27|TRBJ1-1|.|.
CASSLWEGAEAFF
TGTGCCAGCAGTTTATGGGAGGGAGCTGAAGCTTTCTTT
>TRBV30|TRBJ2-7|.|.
CAWSVLPYEQYF
TGTGCCTGGAGTGTCCTTCCCTACGAGCAGTACTTC
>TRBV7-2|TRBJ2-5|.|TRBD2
CASSLGAGNPETQYF
TGTGCCAGCAGCTTAGGAGCGGGGAACCCAGAGACCCAGTACTTC
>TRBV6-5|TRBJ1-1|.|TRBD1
CASRRGPNTEAFF
TGTGCCAGCAGGAGGGGGCCGAACACTGAAGCTTTCTTT
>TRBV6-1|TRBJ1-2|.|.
CASSESSGRRLYGYTF
TGTGCCAGCAGTGAATCGAGTGGGCGTCGCCTCTATGGCTACACCTTC
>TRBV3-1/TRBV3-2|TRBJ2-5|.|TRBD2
CASSQGPSGGVETQYF
TGTGCCAGCAGCCAAGGGCCTAGCGGGGGGGTAGAGACCCAGTACTTC
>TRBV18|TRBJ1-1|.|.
CASSPLHRDTEAFF
TGTGCCAGCTCACCTCTCCACAGGGACACTGAAGCTTTCTTT
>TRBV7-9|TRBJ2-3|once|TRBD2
CASSLELAEDRTDTQYF
TGTGCCAGCAGCTTAGAGCTAGCGGAAGACCGCACAGATACGCAGTATTTT
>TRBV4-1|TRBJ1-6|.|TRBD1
CASSQTGGLIGSYNSPLHF
TGCGCCAGCAGCCAAACAGGGGGATTAATAGGGTCCTATAATTCACCCCTCCACTTT
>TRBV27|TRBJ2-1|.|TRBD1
CASSLLEGQGANEQFF
TGTGCCAGCAGCCTCCTGGAGGGGCAGGGGGCAAATGAGCAGTTCTTC
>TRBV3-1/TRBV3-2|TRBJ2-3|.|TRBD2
CASSQPTSSGPASTDTQYF
TGTGCCAGCAGCCAACCCACCTCTAGCGGGCCCGCTAGCACAGATACGCAGTATTTT
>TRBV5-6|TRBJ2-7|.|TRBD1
CASSRYGQGAGPHRF
TGTGCCAGCAGCCGTTACGGACAGGGGGCCGGCCCGCACCGCTTC
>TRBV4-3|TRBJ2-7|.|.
CASSQDFSGYSYEQYF
TGCGCCAGCAGCCAAGATTTTTCAGGGTATAGCTACGAGCAGTACTTC